Sequencing of this TCR beta chain was carried out in a study of cytomegalovirus exposure and HLA in healthy donors. Study-level results: The finding came from a later analysis; first-cohort TCR clusters tended to co-occur in the approximately 120 validation repertoires. There were over 150 TCR beta chains listed as cytomegalovirus-associated.

This clone has only a few counts. Its antigen remains unknown. The CDR3 covers 15 residues. With 3 bases removed from V and 1 base from J, the gap between germline ends came to 12 bases. Germline lookup yields CDR1 MDHEN and CDR2 SYDVKM. Separate from the approximately 670-subject first cohort was the approximately 130-subject validation cohort, to which the donors belonged. Assay used: immunoSEQ multiplex PCR; TCRdb lists only in-frame clones, some missing. The sample consists of about 160,000 clones, just under 90% of them appearing once. This receptor was taken from a woman younger than 30 in good health and CMV-seropositive. This chain uses TRBV28 with TRBJ1-1; D is possibly TRBD1 (5 bases). Sequencing was done on a sample of PBMCs. The DNA for the CDR3 is TGTGCCAGCAGTTTGGGGGGACGCTCGAACACTGAAGCTTTCTTT. It encodes CASSLGGRSNTEAFF.